This T cell receptor (beta chain) came from a study of post-analysis software for immune sequencing data. Study conclusions and caveats: There were five or six TRBV segments more frequent in patients than controls, and TRBV5-6, TRBV5-1 and TRBV20-1 were among them. The study found significantly lower normalized Chao1 diversity in multiple sclerosis patients than in controls.

The length of the CDR3 is 14 residues. Trimming removed 6 bases from V and 0 bases from J, with 11 bases in between. About this clonotype: What it binds is unknown.

Unique molecular identifiers had been added to the TCR beta cDNA libraries. TCRdb processed the PCR reads anew with MiXCR; each CDR3 protein has one entry. Counted here are about 540,000 distinct CDR3 sequences, 30% to 40% occurring once; the ten biggest clones make up about 6%. V gene TRBV12-3 or TRBV12-4 combines with J gene TRBJ1-1; possible D gene TRBD1, 5 bases. This clonotype was sampled from a girl under 18 with multiple sclerosis. The sequenced sample consisted of blood. CDR3 coding DNA: TGTGCCAGCAGAATGGGGACGGTGAACACTGAAGCTTTCTTT. Translated, it gives CASRMGTVNTEAFF.